This is a list of T cell receptor beta chains from one sample in a study of T cell repertoires in cytomegalovirus infection. TCRdb reprocessed the reads via MiXCR and lists one record per CDR3 protein. The data contain approximately 500,000 distinct CDR3 sequences, more than 15% of them singletons. Sequenced: CD8+ T cells from PBMCs. These receptors all come from a human donor in good health (CMV status not recorded). Some clones in this sample may be carry-over from other donors' samples. Each CDR3 is given with its conserved first and last residue. D genes are given only for firm matches. Clone size is stated in some rows and not others, as once, few, many or a class when expanded.

size	D	J	length	V	CDR3	DNA
few	NA	TRBJ1-2	12	TRBV10-2	CATGTAVTGYTF	TGCGCCACCGGGACGGCCGTCACTGGCTACACCTTC
NA	NA	TRBJ2-7	13	TRBV5-4	CASSWEETEEQYF	TGTGCCAGCAGCTGGGAAGAGACAGAGGAGCAGTACTTC
few	TRBD2	TRBJ2-7	14	TRBV19	CATALSGLSYEQYF	TGTGCCACCGCCCTTAGCGGGCTCTCCTACGAGCAGTACTTC
many	TRBD2	TRBJ2-3	15	TRBV7-2	CASSRSGGRADTQYF	TGTGCCAGCAGTCGTAGCGGGGGAAGGGCAGATACGCAGTATTTT
many	NA	TRBJ2-1	13	TRBV2	CASTHDSHNEQFF	TGTGCCAGCACCCACGACAGCCACAATGAGCAGTTCTTC
NA	TRBD2	TRBJ2-7	16	TRBV4-1	CASSQDSGKGIYEQYF	TGCGCCAGCAGCCAAGATAGCGGGAAGGGAATTTACGAGCAGTACTTC
few	TRBD2	TRBJ2-7	15	TRBV6-1	CASSPVTRAGDEQYF	TGTGCCAGCAGTCCCGTTACACGAGCGGGAGACGAGCAGTACTTC
NA	NA	TRBJ1-2	14	TRBV7-9	CASSPILANYGYTF	TGTGCCAGCAGCCCTATTCTAGCTAACTATGGCTACACCTTC
few	NA	TRBJ1-5	14	TRBV6-6	CASSSRQDGQPQHF	TGTGCCAGCAGTTCCCGACAGGATGGTCAGCCCCAGCATTTT
many	NA	TRBJ2-7	15	TRBV7-8	CASSLAGSPGYEQYF	TGTGCCAGCAGCTTAGCGGGGTCCCCTGGCTACGAGCAGTACTTC
many	TRBD1	TRBJ1-1	14	TRBV7-8	CASSPVGTGFEAFF	TGTGCCAGCAGCCCGGTCGGGACAGGATTTGAAGCTTTCTTT
few	NA	TRBJ1-2	14	TRBV27	CASSLSLANYGYTF	TGTGCCAGCAGTTTATCATTAGCTAACTATGGCTACACCTTC
NA	TRBD2	TRBJ2-1	12	TRBV2	CASIGSREIQFF	TGTGCCAGCATAGGTTCGCGGGAGATTCAGTTCTTC
few	NA	TRBJ2-7	13	TRBV2	CASSGEDSYEQYF	TGTGCCAGCAGTGGGGAGGATTCATACGAGCAGTACTTC
NA	NA	TRBJ1-5	14	TRBV28	CASSPRRGNQPQHF	TGTGCCAGCAGTCCTAGGAGGGGCAATCAGCCCCAGCATTTT
NA	TRBD1	TRBJ2-7	14	TRBV7-3	CASSLRRGTGEQYF	TGTGCCAGCAGCTTAAGAAGGGGGACAGGGGAGCAGTACTTC
NA	NA	TRBJ1-1	14	TRBV15	CATSRGTGNTEAFF	TGTGCCACCAGCAGAGGAACGGGGAACACTGAAGCTTTCTTT
NA	NA	TRBJ1-5	17	TRBV20-1	CRASPRDLPRGMKPQHF	TGCAGAGCTAGCCCCCGGGACCTCCCGAGAGGAATGAAGCCCCAGCATTTT
few	NA	TRBJ2-7	14	TRBV4-1	CASSQVVGTYEQYF	TGCGCCAGCAGCCAAGTGGTCGGTACCTACGAGCAGTACTTC
NA	NA	TRBJ1-1	12	TRBV29-1	CSVDPVNTEAFF	TGCAGCGTTGATCCAGTGAACACTGAAGCTTTCTTT
few	NA	TRBJ2-7	15	TRBV4-1	CASSQVSGSSYEQYF	TGCGCCAGCAGCCAAGTATCCGGGTCCTCCTACGAGCAGTACTTC
many	NA	TRBJ1-3	15	TRBV11-2	CASSLTRGTGNTIYF	TGTGCCAGCAGCTTAACTCGGGGGACGGGAAACACCATATATTTT
many	NA	TRBJ1-4	14	TRBV12-5	CASGSPETHEKLFF	TGTGCTAGTGGTTCCCCCGAAACTCATGAAAAACTGTTTTTT
many	NA	TRBJ2-7	15	TRBV28	CASSFNSQRRGEQYF	TGTGCCAGCAGTTTTAATTCCCAGCGGAGAGGCGAGCAGTACTTC
few	NA	TRBJ2-1	16	TRBV24-1	CATSDPSEGSYNEQFF	TGTGCCACCAGTGACCCTAGCGAAGGCTCCTACAATGAGCAGTTCTTC
many	TRBD1	TRBJ2-7	15	TRBV7-6	CASRPGQGPNYEQYF	TGTGCCAGCAGACCAGGACAGGGCCCAAACTACGAGCAGTACTTC
NA	TRBD1	TRBJ1-1	16	TRBV11-2	CASSSGTGISSAEYFF	TGTGCCAGCAGCTCCGGGACAGGGATTTCAAGCGCTGAATATTTCTTT
few	NA	TRBJ2-6	18	TRBV6-6	CASSPLGSLNSGANVLTF	TGTGCCAGCAGTCCCCTGGGTAGCCTTAACTCTGGGGCCAACGTCCTGACTTTC
many	NA	TRBJ2-5	17	TRBV12-3/TRBV12-4	CASSFFPPDRPSPTQYF	TGTGCCAGCAGTTTTTTTCCCCCCGACAGGCCATCCCCAACCCAGTACTTC
many	TRBD1	TRBJ1-4	14	TRBV28	CASSPTGVGEKLFF	TGTGCCAGCAGTCCTACAGGGGTGGGTGAAAAACTGTTTTTT
few	NA	TRBJ2-7	15	TRBV3-1	CASSHLTGISYEQYF	TGTGCCAGCAGCCATCTGACGGGGATCTCCTACGAGCAGTACTTC
many	NA	TRBJ1-5	14	TRBV7-2	CASSLAGVGQPQHF	TGTGCCAGCAGCCTCGCAGGGGTTGGACAGCCCCAGCATTTT
few	TRBD2	TRBJ2-7	14	TRBV6-1	CASRGRGVSYEQYF	TGTGCCAGCAGGGGCCGGGGGGTCTCCTACGAGCAGTACTTC
many	NA	TRBJ2-7	13	TRBV11-3	CASSSTQGHEQYF	TGTGCCAGCAGCTCAACGCAGGGACACGAGCAGTACTTC
many	TRBD2	TRBJ2-1	17	TRBV6-6	CASSPEPGLAATNEQFF	TGTGCCAGCAGTCCCGAGCCGGGACTAGCGGCAACCAATGAGCAGTTCTTC
NA	TRBD2	TRBJ2-7	15	TRBV12-3/TRBV12-4	CASSETSSVSYEQYF	TGTGCCAGCAGTGAGACTAGCTCCGTCTCCTACGAGCAGTACTTC
NA	TRBD1	TRBJ1-2	16	TRBV7-3	CASSLRRDRVGYGYTF	TGTGCCAGCAGCTTAAGGAGGGACAGGGTTGGATATGGCTACACCTTC
many	NA	TRBJ1-2	15	TRBV10-3	CAISDPTEANYGYTF	TGTGCCATCAGTGATCCGACAGAGGCTAACTATGGCTACACCTTC
few	NA	TRBJ2-7	13	TRBV4-2	CASSQVSPHEQYF	TGTGCCAGCAGCCAAGTCTCCCCCCACGAGCAGTACTTC
many	NA	TRBJ2-3	15	TRBV7-9	CASSLLGGGTDTQYF	TGTGCCAGCAGCTTATTGGGGGGCGGCACAGATACGCAGTATTTT
few	NA	TRBJ2-3	14	TRBV29-1	CSAMGMRATDTQYF	TGCAGCGCCATGGGTATGAGGGCTACAGATACGCAGTATTTT